This note documents a single T cell receptor beta chain sequence. V lost 0 bases, J lost 6 bases, and 1 base stayed unmatched. The CDR3 is made up of 13 amino acids. Germline-derived CDR1 and CDR2 are SGHRS and YFSETQ. This entry belongs to a study of spatial heterogeneity in lung cancer. Time point: sample taken at primary tumor resection. From tumor, nontumor lung or frozen PBMC, whole RNA was taken unsorted for sequencing. Each CDR3 protein is one row after TCRdb ran MiXCR on the 5' RACE reads. The sample lists under 100,000 distinct CDR3 sequences, roughly 9.5% occurring once. The sequences come from PBMCs, collected at surgery. The TCR sequence derives from a male donor with early-stage non-small cell lung cancer. The chain uses TRBV5-1 and TRBJ2-7; 9 bases fit TRBD1. This chain's CDR3 is CASSLGQGVEQYF. The CDR3 nucleotides read TGCGCCAGCAGCTTGGGACAGGGGGTCGAGCAGTACTTC.